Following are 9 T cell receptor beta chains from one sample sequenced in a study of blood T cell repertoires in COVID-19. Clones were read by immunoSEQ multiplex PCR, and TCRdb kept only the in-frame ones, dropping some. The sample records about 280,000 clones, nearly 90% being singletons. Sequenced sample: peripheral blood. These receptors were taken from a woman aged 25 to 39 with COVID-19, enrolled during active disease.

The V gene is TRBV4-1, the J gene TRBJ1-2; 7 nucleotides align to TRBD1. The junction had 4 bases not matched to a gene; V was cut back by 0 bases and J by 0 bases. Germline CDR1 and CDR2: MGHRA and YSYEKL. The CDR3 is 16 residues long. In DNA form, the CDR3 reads TGCGCCAGCAGCCAAGAAAGTCAGGGGGCTAACTATGGCTACACCTTC. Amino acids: CASSQESQGANYGYTF.

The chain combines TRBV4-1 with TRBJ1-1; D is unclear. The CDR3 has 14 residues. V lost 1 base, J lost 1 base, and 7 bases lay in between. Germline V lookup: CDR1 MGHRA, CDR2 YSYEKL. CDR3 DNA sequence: TGCGCCAGCAGCCAAGTAAGACAGAACACTGAAGCTTTCTTT. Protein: CASSQVRQNTEAFF.

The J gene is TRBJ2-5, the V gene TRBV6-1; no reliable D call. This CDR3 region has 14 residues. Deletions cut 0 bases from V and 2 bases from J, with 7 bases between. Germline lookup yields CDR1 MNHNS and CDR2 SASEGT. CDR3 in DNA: TGTGCCAGCAGTGAAGCGCGGCTGCAAGAGACCCAGTACTTC. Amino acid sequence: CASSEARLQETQYF.

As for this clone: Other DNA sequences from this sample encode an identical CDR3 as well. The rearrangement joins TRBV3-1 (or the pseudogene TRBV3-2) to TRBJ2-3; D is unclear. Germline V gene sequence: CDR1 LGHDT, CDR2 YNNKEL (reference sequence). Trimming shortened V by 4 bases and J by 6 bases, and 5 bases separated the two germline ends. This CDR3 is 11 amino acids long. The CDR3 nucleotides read TGTGCCAGCAGCCGGGCGGATACGCAGTATTTT. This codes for CASSRADTQYF.

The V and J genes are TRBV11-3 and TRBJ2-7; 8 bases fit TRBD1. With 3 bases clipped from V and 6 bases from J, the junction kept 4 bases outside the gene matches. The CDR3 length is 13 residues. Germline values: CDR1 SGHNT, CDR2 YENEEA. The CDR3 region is CASSLDRVSEQYF. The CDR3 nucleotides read TGTGCCAGCAGCTTGGACAGGGTCAGCGAGCAGTACTTC.

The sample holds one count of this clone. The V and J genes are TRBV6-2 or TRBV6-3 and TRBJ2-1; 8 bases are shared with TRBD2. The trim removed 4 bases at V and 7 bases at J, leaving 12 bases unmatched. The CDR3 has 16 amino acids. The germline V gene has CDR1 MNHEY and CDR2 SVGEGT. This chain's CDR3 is CASSLLAGSSHNEQFF. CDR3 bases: TGTGCCAGCAGTTTATTAGCGGGGTCCTCCCATAATGAGCAGTTCTTC.

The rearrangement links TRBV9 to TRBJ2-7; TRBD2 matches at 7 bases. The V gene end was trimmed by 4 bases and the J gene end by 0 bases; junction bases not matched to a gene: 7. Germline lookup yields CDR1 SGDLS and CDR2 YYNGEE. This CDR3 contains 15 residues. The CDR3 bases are TGTGCCAGCAGCTGGATGACTAGCAACTCCTACGAGCAGTACTTC. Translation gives CASSWMTSNSYEQYF.

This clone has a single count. CDR3 in amino acids: CASSLFGFSYEQYF. The DNA of the CDR3 is TGTGCCAGCAGCTTGTTTGGCTTCTCCTACGAGCAGTACTTC. This chain connects TRBV5-6 to TRBJ2-7; D is ambiguous. The CDR3 loop spans 14 amino acids. The germline V and J ends were trimmed by 1 base and 0 bases, with 8 bases remaining between them. Germline V CDR1 and CDR2: SGHDT, YYEEEE.

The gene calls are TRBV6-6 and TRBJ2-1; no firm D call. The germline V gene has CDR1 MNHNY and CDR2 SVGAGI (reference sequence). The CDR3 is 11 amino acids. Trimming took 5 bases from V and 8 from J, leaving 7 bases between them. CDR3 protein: CASSPRDEQFF. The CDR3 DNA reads TGTGCCAGCAGTCCCCGGGATGAGCAGTTCTTC.